The sequence of this T cell receptor beta chain was determined in a study of blood T cells in healthy people across ages. Study-level information: About one barcoded beta molecule was captured per two T cells (by template switching).

V lost 3 bases and J 2 bases, leaving 11 bases between the germline ends. Germline values: CDR1 MGHRA, CDR2 YSYEKL. The CDR3 extends over 14 amino acids. For the second PCR, which ran for roughly 7 to 11 cycles, a sample-barcoded 5' primer and a J-beta primer mix were used. TCRdb fed the 5' RACE reads into MiXCR, producing one record per CDR3 protein. The table has some 640,000 distinct CDR3 sequences, around 49% seen once. General study findings and limits: Naive T cell percentage showed a strong correlation with the diversity of TCR beta. With unsorted PBMCs, a conclusive comparison of naive versus antigen-experienced cells was not possible. Both higher diversity and more naive CD4+ cells marked long-lived donors when set against aged donors.

Comments on this clonotype: Its antigen is unknown.

The source is a woman aged 55-70 years in good health. The V call is TRBV4-1, the J call TRBJ2-7; D possibly corresponds to TRBD2 (6 bases). The specimen was blood. The CDR3 protein is CASSQSGDPYEQYF. DNA for the CDR3: TGCGCCAGCAGCCAGTCGGGGGACCCCTACGAGCAGTACTTC.